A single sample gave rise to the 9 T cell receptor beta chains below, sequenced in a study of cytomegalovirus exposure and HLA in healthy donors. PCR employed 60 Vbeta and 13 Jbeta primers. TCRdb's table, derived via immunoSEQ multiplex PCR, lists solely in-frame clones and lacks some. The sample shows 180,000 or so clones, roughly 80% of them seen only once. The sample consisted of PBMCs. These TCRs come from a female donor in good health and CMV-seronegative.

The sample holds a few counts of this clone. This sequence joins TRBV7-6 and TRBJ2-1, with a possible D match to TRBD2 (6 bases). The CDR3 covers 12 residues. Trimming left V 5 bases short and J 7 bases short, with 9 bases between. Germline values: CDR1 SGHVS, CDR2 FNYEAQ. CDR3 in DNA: TGTGCCAGCAGCCCAGGGAGGAATGAGCAGTTCTTC. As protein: CASSPGRNEQFF.

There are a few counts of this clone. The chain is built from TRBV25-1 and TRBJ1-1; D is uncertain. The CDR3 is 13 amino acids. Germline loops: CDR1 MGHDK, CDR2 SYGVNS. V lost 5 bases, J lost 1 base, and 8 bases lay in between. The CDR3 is CASSNNWNTEAFF. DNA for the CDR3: TGTGCCAGCAGTAATAACTGGAACACTGAAGCTTTCTTT.

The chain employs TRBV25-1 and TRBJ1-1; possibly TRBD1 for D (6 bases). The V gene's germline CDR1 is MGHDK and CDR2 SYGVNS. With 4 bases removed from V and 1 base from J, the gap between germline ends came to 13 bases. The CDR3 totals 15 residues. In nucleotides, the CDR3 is TGTGCCAGCAGTGGAAGGACAGCGAAGAACACTGAAGCTTTCTTT. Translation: CASSGRTAKNTEAFF. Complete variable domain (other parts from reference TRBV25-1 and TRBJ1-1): EADIYQTPRYLVIGTGKKITLECSQTMGHDKMYWYQQDPGMELHLIHYSYGVNSTEKGDLSSESTVSRIRTEHFPLTLESARPSHTSQYLCASSGRTAKNTEAFFGQGTRLTVV.

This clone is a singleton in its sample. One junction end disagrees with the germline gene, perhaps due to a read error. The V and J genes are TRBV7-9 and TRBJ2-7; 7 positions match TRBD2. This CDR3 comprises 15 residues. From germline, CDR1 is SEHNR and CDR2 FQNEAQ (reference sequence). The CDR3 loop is CSSSSIRDYPYEQYF. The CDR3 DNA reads TGTTCCAGCAGCTCGATCCGGGACTATCCCTACGAGCAGTACTTC.

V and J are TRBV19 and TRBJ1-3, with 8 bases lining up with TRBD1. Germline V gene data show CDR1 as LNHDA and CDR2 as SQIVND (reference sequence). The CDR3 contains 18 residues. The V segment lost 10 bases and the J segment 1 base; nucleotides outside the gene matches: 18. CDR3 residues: CATIKGTGTGDSGNTIYF. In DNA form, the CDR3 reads TGTGCCACCATAAAGGGAACCGGGACAGGTGATTCTGGAAACACCATATATTTT.

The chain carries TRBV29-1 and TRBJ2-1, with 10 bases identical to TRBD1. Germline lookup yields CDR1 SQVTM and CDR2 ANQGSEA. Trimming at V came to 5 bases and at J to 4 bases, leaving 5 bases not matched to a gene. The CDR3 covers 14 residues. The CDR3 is CSVSDRGLYNEQFF. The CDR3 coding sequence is TGCAGCGTTTCAGACAGGGGGCTATACAATGAGCAGTTCTTC.

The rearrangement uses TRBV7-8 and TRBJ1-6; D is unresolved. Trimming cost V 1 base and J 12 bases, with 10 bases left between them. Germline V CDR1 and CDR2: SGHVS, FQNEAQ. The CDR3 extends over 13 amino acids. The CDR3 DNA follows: TGTGCCAGCAGCTTAGTAGAGTTGATACCCCTCCACTTT. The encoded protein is CASSLVELIPLHF.

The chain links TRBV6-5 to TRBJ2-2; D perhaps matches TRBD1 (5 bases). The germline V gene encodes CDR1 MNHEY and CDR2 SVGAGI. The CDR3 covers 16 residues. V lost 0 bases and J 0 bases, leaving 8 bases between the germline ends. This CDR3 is CASSYSAGSNTGELFF. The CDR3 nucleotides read TGTGCCAGCAGTTACTCGGCAGGGTCGAACACCGGGGAGCTGTTTTTT.

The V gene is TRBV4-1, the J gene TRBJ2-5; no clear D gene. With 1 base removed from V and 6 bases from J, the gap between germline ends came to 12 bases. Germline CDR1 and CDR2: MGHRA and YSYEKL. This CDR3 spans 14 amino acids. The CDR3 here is CASSQGGTDKTQYF. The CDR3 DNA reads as TGCGCCAGCAGCCAAGGTGGCACAGATAAGACCCAGTACTTC.